The T cell receptor (beta chain) described here comes from a study of T cells in Graves' hyperthyroidism and ophthalmopathy. The study's findings and limits: Appearing also in blood were most of the thyroid clonotypes expanded above 0.001. Ophthalmopathy got predicted by the model a median 6.5 months before its onset.

This clonotype has at least ten counts. The antigen is undetermined. Trimming cost V 6 bases and J 4 bases, with 12 bases left between them. The germline V gene has CDR1 MNHNS and CDR2 SASEGT. The CDR3 sequence is 13 residues long. Ophthalmopathy cases met thresholds of Clinical Activity Score at least 3, NOSPECS grade at least 4 and duration under 3 months. What was amplified from RNA transcripts were TCR beta CDR3 regions. First-round RT-PCR with HTBI primers amplified the TCR CDR3 region. TCRdb reanalysed the multiplex PCR reads using MiXCR and keeps one entry per CDR3 protein. The sample lists hundreds of thousands of distinct CDR3 sequences, approximately 14% occurring once.

This receptor was taken from a woman in her thirties or forties with Graves' ophthalmopathy. What was sequenced was blood. The chain couples TRBV6-1 to TRBJ1-1; D is unresolved. The CDR3 sequence: CASSSRSRTEAFF. The DNA of the CDR3 is TGTGCCAGCAGCTCACGATCCCGCACTGAAGCTTTCTTT.